This is a list of T cell receptor beta chains from one sample in a study of OX40 agonist ivuxolimab in advanced cancers. The table came from immunoSEQ multiplex PCR; TCRdb's copy has only in-frame clones and leaves some out. The profile shows some 100,000 clones, 90% of them singletons. The source was CD4+ or CD8+ T cells sorted from blood, collected in a trial of the OX40 agonist ivuxolimab. The receptors here all came from an adult with an advanced solid tumor such as melanoma, head and neck, liver or kidney cancer. The CDR3 runs from the conserved cysteine through the conserved F or W. Fields, in order: V gene, clone size, J gene, D gene, CDR3 protein, CDR3 DNA. A D gene is named only where the DNA matches it firmly. Size values are once, few and many counts, or a class for expanded clones, and some rows have none.

v_gene: TRBV5-6
abundance: once
j_gene: TRBJ1-3
d_gene: TRBD1
CDR3aa: CASSRGTGSGNTIYF
CDR3nt: TGTGCCAGCAGCCGCGGGACAGGGAGCGGAAACACCATATATTTT

v_gene: TRBV19
abundance: NA
j_gene: TRBJ1-4
d_gene: TRBD1
CDR3aa: CASSIGRTGANEKLFF
CDR3nt: TGTGCCAGTAGTATAGGACGGACAGGGGCAAATGAAAAACTGTTTTTT

v_gene: TRBV28
abundance: NA
j_gene: TRBJ1-5
d_gene: NA
CDR3aa: CASSFGGMDQPQHF
CDR3nt: TGTGCCAGCAGTTTCGGGGGTATGGATCAGCCCCAGCATTTT

v_gene: TRBV19
abundance: NA
j_gene: TRBJ2-2
d_gene: TRBD1
CDR3aa: CASRGQGIGELFF
CDR3nt: TGTGCCAGTAGGGGACAGGGGATCGGGGAGCTGTTTTTT

v_gene: TRBV19
abundance: NA
j_gene: TRBJ1-5
d_gene: TRBD1
CDR3aa: CASSKPGQGARSNQPQHF
CDR3nt: TGTGCCAGTAGTAAACCGGGACAGGGGGCTAGAAGCAATCAGCCCCAGCATTTT

v_gene: TRBV2
abundance: once
j_gene: TRBJ2-1
d_gene: NA
CDR3aa: CASNSDFYNEQFF
CDR3nt: TGTGCCAGCAATAGCGACTTCTACAATGAGCAGTTCTTC

v_gene: TRBV7-2
abundance: NA
j_gene: TRBJ1-3
d_gene: TRBD1
CDR3aa: CASSPTGDSGNTIYF
CDR3nt: TGTGCCAGCAGCCCAACAGGGGACTCTGGAAACACCATATATTTT

v_gene: TRBV5-1
abundance: NA
j_gene: TRBJ2-3
d_gene: TRBD2
CDR3aa: CASSLGLAGGPGDTQYF
CDR3nt: TGCGCCAGCAGCTTAGGACTAGCGGGAGGGCCGGGAGATACGCAGTATTTT

v_gene: TRBV9
abundance: NA
j_gene: TRBJ2-3
d_gene: TRBD2
CDR3aa: CASSTIAGGPADTQYF
CDR3nt: TGTGCCAGCAGCACCATAGCGGGAGGGCCGGCAGATACGCAGTATTTT

v_gene: TRBV19
abundance: NA
j_gene: TRBJ2-5
d_gene: NA
CDR3aa: CASSPSGTLRETQYF
CDR3nt: TGTGCCAGTAGTCCCTCCGGGACCCTGAGGGAGACCCAGTACTTC

v_gene: TRBV5-4
abundance: NA
j_gene: TRBJ2-7
d_gene: NA
CDR3aa: CASSLEGRRTREQYF
CDR3nt: TGTGCCAGCAGCTTGGAGGGCAGGAGAACACGCGAGCAGTACTTC

v_gene: TRBV25-1
abundance: NA
j_gene: TRBJ2-3
d_gene: NA
CDR3aa: CASSKAGSTDTQYF
CDR3nt: TGTGCCAGCAGTAAGGCGGGGAGCACAGATACGCAGTATTTT

v_gene: TRBV7-2
abundance: NA
j_gene: TRBJ2-3
d_gene: NA
CDR3aa: CASSTFTDTQYF
CDR3nt: TGTGCCAGCAGCACGTTCACAGATACGCAGTATTTT

v_gene: TRBV7-2
abundance: NA
j_gene: TRBJ1-2
d_gene: NA
CDR3aa: CASSSRTESFYTF
CDR3nt: TGTGCCAGCAGCTCACGGACAGAGAGTTTCTACACCTTC

v_gene: TRBV9
abundance: NA
j_gene: TRBJ2-3
d_gene: TRBD1
CDR3aa: CASSTTSGGRTDTQYF
CDR3nt: TGTGCCAGCAGCACCACCTCAGGGGGACGGACAGATACGCAGTATTTT

v_gene: TRBV28
abundance: NA
j_gene: TRBJ2-7
d_gene: TRBD2
CDR3aa: CASSLPLPSGRGEQYF
CDR3nt: TGTGCCAGCAGTCTTCCCCTTCCTAGCGGGAGGGGCGAGCAGTACTTC

v_gene: TRBV13
abundance: NA
j_gene: TRBJ1-3
d_gene: NA
CDR3aa: CASGGGENTIYF
CDR3nt: TGTGCCAGCGGGGGAGGCGAAAACACCATATATTTT

v_gene: TRBV4-3
abundance: NA
j_gene: TRBJ2-3
d_gene: NA
CDR3aa: CASSRGTPSTDTQYF
CDR3nt: TGCGCCAGCAGCCGGGGGACACCTAGCACAGATACGCAGTATTTT